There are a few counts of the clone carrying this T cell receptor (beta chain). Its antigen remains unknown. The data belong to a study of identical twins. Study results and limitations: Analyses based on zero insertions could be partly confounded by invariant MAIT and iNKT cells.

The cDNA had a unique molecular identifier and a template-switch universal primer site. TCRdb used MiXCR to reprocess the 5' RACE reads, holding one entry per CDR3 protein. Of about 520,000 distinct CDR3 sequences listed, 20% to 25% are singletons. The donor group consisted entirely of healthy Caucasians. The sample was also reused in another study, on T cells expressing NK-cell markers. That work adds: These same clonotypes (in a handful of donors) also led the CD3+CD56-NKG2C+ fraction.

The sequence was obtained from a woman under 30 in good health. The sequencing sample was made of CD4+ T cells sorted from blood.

The CDR3 sequence: CSAIGGQVSSYEQYF. For the CDR3, the DNA is TGCAGTGCTATCGGGGGACAGGTCAGCTCCTACGAGCAGTACTTC. The rearrangement joins TRBV20-1 to TRBJ2-7, with 8 nucleotides matching TRBD1. V trimming: 4 bases; J trimming: 0 bases; junction bases outside the gene matches: 8. The CDR3 has 15 amino acids. The V gene's germline CDR1 is DFQATT and CDR2 SNEGSKA (reference sequence).